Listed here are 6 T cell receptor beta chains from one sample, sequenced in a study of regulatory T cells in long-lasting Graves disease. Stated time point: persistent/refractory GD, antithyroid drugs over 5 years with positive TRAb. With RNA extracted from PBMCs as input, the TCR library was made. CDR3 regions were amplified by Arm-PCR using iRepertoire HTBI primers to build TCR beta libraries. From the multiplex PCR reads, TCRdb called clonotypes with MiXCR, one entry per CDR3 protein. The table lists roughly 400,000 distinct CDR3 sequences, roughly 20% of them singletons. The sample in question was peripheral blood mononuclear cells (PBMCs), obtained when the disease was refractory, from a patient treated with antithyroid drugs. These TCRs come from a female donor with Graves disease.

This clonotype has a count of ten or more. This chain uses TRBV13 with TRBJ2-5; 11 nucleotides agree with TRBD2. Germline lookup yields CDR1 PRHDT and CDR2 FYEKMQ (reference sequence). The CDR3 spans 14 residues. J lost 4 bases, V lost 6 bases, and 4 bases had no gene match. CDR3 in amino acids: CASRLAGGSETQYF. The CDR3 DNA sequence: TGTGCCAGCAGGCTAGCGGGAGGCTCAGAGACCCAGTACTTC.

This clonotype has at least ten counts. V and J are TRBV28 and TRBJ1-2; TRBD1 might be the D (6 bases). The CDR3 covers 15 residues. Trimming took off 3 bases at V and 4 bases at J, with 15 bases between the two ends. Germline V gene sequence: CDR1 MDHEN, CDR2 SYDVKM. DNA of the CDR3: TGTGCCAGCAGTTTCTCCAGGGGTTCTGCCTATGGCTACACCTTC. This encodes CASSFSRGSAYGYTF.

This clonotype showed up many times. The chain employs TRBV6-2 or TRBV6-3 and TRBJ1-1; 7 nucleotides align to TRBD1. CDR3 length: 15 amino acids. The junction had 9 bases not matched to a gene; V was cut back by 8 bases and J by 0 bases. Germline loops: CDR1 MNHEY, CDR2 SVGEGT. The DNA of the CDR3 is TGTGCCAGCCGAGAGGGACAGATCATGAACACTGAAGCTTTCTTT. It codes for CASREGQIMNTEAFF.

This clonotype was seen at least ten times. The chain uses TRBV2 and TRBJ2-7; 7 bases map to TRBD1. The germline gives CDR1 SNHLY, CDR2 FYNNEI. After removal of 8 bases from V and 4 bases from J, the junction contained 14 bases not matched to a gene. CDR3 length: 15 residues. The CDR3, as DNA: TGTGCCAGCGACGGTAATGACAGGGCGTGGTACGAGCAGTACTTC. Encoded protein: CASDGNDRAWYEQYF.

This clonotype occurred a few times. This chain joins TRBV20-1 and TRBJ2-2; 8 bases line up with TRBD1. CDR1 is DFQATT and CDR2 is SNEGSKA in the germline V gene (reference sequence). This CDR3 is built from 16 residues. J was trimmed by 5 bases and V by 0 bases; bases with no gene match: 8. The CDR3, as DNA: TGCAGTGCTAGAGATGTCGGCAGGGGGCCAACCGGGGAGCTGTTTTTT. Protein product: CSARDVGRGPTGELFF.

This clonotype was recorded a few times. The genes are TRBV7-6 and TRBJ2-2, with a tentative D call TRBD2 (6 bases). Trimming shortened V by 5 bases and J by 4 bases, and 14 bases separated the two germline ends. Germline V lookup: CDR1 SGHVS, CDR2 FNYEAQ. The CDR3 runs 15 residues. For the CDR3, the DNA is TGTGCCAGCAGCCTCATTGCCGGGGGCACCGGGGAGCTGTTTTTT. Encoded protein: CASSLIAGGTGELFF. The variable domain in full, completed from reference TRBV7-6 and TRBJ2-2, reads GAGVSQSPRYKVTKRGQDVALRCDPISGHVSLYWYRQALGQGPEFLTYFNYEAQQDKSGLPNDRFSAERPEGSISTLTIQRTEQRDSAMYRCASSLIAGGTGELFFGEGSRLTVL.